Sequencing of this TCR beta chain was carried out in a study of CD8+CD57+ T cells in acquired aplastic anemia. Study-wide context: Each DNA sample taken from sorted CD4+ and CD8+ cells came to 3 to 3.5 ug on average. Study results and limitations: Found in both controls and patients were some 31 CD8+ CDR3 sequences.

V lost 4 bases to trimming and J lost 2 bases, with 24 bases between them. Germline V CDR1 and CDR2: LNHNV, YYDKDF (reference sequence). The CDR3 loop spans 18 amino acids. According to the study, genomic DNA was the template for TCR beta VDJ and CDR3 profiling. One entry per CDR3 protein, called by TCRdb with MiXCR from the reads. The profile shows roughly 58,000 distinct CDR3 sequences, around 55% of them singletons. As regards this clonotype: Its antigen remains unidentified.

The sequence was obtained from a human donor in good health, serving as a control. The sample consisted of sorted CD4+, CD8+, or CD8+CD57+ T cells (not recorded which) from PBMCs. This rearrangement joins TRBV15 to TRBJ2-7; maybe TRBD1 (7 bases). CDR3 nucleotide sequence: TGTGCCACCAGCAACTTCGAGGGGGGCAGGGGGGCGGCCTACGAGCAGTACTTC. Protein: CATSNFEGGRGAAYEQYF. The full variable domain, with the rest looked up from reference TRBV15 and TRBJ2-7, is DAMVIQNPRYQVTQFGKPVTLSCSQTLNHNVMYWYQQKSSQAPKLLFHYYDKDFNNEADTPDNFQSRRPNTSFCFLDIRSPGLGDTAMYLCATSNFEGGRGAAYEQYFGPGTRLTVT.